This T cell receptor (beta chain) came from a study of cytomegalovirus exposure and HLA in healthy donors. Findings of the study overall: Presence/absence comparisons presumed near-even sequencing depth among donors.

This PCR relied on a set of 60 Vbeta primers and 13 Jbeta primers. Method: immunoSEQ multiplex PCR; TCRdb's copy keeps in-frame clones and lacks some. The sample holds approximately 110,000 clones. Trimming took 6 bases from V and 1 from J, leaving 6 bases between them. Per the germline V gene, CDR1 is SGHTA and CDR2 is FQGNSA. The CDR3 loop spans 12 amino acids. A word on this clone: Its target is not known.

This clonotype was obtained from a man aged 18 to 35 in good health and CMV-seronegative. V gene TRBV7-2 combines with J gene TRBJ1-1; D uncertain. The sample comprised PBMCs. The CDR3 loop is CASSQKNTEAFF. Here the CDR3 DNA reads TGTGCCAGCAGTCAAAAGAACACTGAAGCTTTCTTT.